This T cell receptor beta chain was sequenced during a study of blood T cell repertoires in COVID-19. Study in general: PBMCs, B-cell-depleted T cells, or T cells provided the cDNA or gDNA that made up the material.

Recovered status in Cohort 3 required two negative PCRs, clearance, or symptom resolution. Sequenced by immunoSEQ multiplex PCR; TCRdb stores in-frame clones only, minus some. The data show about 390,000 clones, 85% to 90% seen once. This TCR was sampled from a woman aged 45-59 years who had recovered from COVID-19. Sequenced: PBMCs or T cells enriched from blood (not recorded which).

The CDR3 region is CASSQDPGQGNSPLHF. The DNA of the CDR3 is TGCGCCAGCAGCCAAGATCCGGGACAGGGTAATTCACCCCTCCACTTT. The genes are TRBV4-1 and TRBJ1-6; TRBD1 aligns across 9 bases. In germline, CDR1 is MGHRA, CDR2 YSYEKL. The CDR3 spans 16 residues. V was clipped by 0 bases and J by 6 bases; unmatched bases: 3.